The 26 T cell receptor beta chains reported below all come from one sample, sequenced in a study of cytotoxic CD8 clonotypes in ibrutinib-treated CLL. Using immunoSEQ multiplex PCR, the repertoire was profiled, and TCRdb retains in-frame clones only, with some absent. In the table there are 60,000 or so clones, roughly 59% of which are singletons. Sequences were derived from PBMCs, sampled after 12 months of ibrutinib treatment. The origin of the receptors is a human donor with chronic lymphocytic leukemia.

This chain uses TRBV2 with TRBJ2-1, with no clear D. CDR1 and CDR2 (germline): SNHLY, FYNNEI. V was clipped by 8 bases and J by 0 bases, with 14 bases between them. CDR3 length: 15 residues. CDR3 in amino acids: CASLLEVSSYNEQFF. The CDR3 bases are TGTGCCAGCCTTTTAGAGGTTAGCTCCTACAATGAGCAGTTCTTC.

The chain's CDR3 is CASSLTGIRNTEAFF. The CDR3 bases are TGTGCCAGCAGCCTAACAGGGATTCGAAACACTGAAGCTTTCTTT. This chain connects TRBV7-8 to TRBJ1-1; perhaps TRBD1 as D (6 bases). The CDR3 is 15 residues long. Per germline, CDR1 SGHVS and CDR2 FQNEAQ. Trimming shortened V by 5 bases and J by 2 bases, and 15 bases separated the two germline ends.

The chain couples TRBV6-5 to TRBJ1-4; a possible D gene is TRBD1 (6 bases). Per germline, CDR1 MNHEY and CDR2 SVGAGI. CDR3 size: 15 residues. V was shortened by 2 bases and J by 8 bases, with 15 bases between the two germline ends. The DNA of the CDR3 is TGTGCCAGCAGTTACGGTCCGGGGGCACGAGAAAAACTGTTTTTT. This codes for CASSYGPGAREKLFF.

J is TRBJ1-2 and V is TRBV15; 8 positions agree with TRBD1. The CDR3 runs to 13 residues. With V trimmed by 5 bases and J by 7 bases, 6 bases remained unmatched. Germline V CDR1 and CDR2: LNHNV, YYDKDF (reference sequence). CDR3: CATSGRTGSGYTF. DNA for the CDR3: TGTGCCACCAGCGGTAGGACAGGGAGTGGCTACACCTTC.

This clone was seen only a few times. V usage is TRBV11-2 and J usage is TRBJ2-1; weak D call: TRBD1 (6 bases). This CDR3 region has 15 residues. Germline V gene lookup returns CDR1 SGHAT and CDR2 FQNNGV. Trimming took off 1 base at V and 9 bases at J, with 16 bases between the two ends. The CDR3 DNA is TGTGCCAGCAGCTTAGTGTCAGGGGATGTGCGTGAGCAGTTCTTC. Its protein is CASSLVSGDVREQFF.

V usage is TRBV13 and J usage is TRBJ1-1; 11 nucleotides align to TRBD1. V was clipped by 5 bases and J by 5 bases; unmatched bases: 7. The CDR3 is made up of 15 amino acids. CDR1 is PRHDT, CDR2 FYEKMQ, per germline (reference sequence). CDR3 sequence reads: CASSPPDRGRTEAFF. In nucleotides, the CDR3 is TGTGCCAGCAGCCCCCCGGACAGGGGGCGAACTGAAGCTTTCTTT.

The chain couples TRBV2 to TRBJ2-7; D gene uncertain. Germline CDR1 and CDR2: SNHLY and FYNNEI. Trimming removed 4 bases from V and 2 bases from J, with 6 bases in between. CDR3 length: 12 residues. The CDR3 region has the DNA TGTGCCAGCAGTGTTCTTACCTACGAGCAGTACTTC. This encodes CASSVLTYEQYF. Using reference TRBV2 and TRBJ2-7 for the parts outside the CDR3, the full variable domain is EPEVTQTPSHQVTQMGQEVILRCVPISNHLYFYWYRQILGQKVEFLVSFYNNEISEKSEIFDDQFSVERPDGSNFTLKIRSTKLEDSAMYFCASSVLTYEQYFGPGTRLTVT.

As regards this clone: This may stem from a read error, because a much larger clone lies one nucleotide away. The V gene is TRBV2, the J gene TRBJ1-2, with D tentatively TRBD1 (6 bases). Trimming left V 6 bases short and J 12 bases short, with 20 bases between. Germline V CDR1 and CDR2: SNHLY, FYNNEI. CDR3 length: 13 residues. CDR3 in amino acids: CASRMAGAGGHTF. Here the CDR3 DNA reads TGTGCCAGCAGGATGGCAGGGGCCGGGGGCCACACCTTC. Supplemented by reference TRBV2 and TRBJ1-2, the full variable domain reads EPEVTQTPSHQVTQMGQEVILRCVPISNHLYFYWYRQILGQKVEFLVSFYNNEISEKSEIFDDQFSVERPDGSNFTLKIRSTKLEDSAMYFCASRMAGAGGHTFGSGTRLTVV.

The chain has TRBV10-3 and TRBJ2-7; D not resolved. The V end was cut by 3 bases, the J end by 2 bases, with 11 bases between. The CDR3 has 14 residues. Germline lookup yields CDR1 ENHRY and CDR2 SYGVKD. The CDR3 DNA sequence: TGTGCCATCAGTGATAGTCAGACCGCCTACGAGCAGTACTTC. Amino acids: CAISDSQTAYEQYF.

The chain combines TRBV5-5 with TRBJ1-4; 8 bases match TRBD1. After removal of 4 bases from V and 8 bases from J, the junction contained 7 bases not matched to a gene. The CDR3 runs to 14 residues. From germline, CDR1 is SGHKS and CDR2 YYEKEE (reference sequence). Here the CDR3 reads CASSRGQVEEKLFF. The CDR3 DNA reads TGTGCCAGCAGCCGGGGACAGGTGGAAGAAAAACTGTTTTTT.

This clone has only a few counts. The rearrangement uses TRBV4-1 and TRBJ1-3, with no clear D. The germline V and J ends were trimmed by 4 bases and 7 bases, with 5 bases remaining between them. This CDR3 contains 11 residues. Germline V gene sequence: CDR1 MGHRA, CDR2 YSYEKL. Here the CDR3 reads CASSRGNTIYF. The CDR3 DNA reads TGCGCCAGCAGCCGAGGTAACACCATATATTTT.

The V gene is TRBV5-1, the J gene TRBJ1-1; D is uncertain. The CDR3 sequence is 14 residues long. Trimming shortened V by 5 bases and J by 3 bases, and 14 bases separated the two germline ends. Germline CDR1 SGHRS, CDR2 YFSETQ. Here the CDR3 reads CASRFFGDHTEAFF. In DNA, the CDR3 is TGCGCCAGCAGATTCTTTGGGGATCACACTGAAGCTTTCTTT.

This clone has just a few counts. The CDR3 coding sequence is TGTGCCTGGAGGAGGGACAGTCAAAAACTGTTTTTT. Translated: CAWRRDSQKLFF. The gene calls are TRBV30 and TRBJ1-4; the match to TRBD1 covers 7 bases. The CDR3 extends over 12 amino acids. Germline CDR1 and CDR2: GTSNPN and SVGIG (reference sequence). The trim removed 3 bases at V and 9 bases at J, leaving 4 bases unmatched.

This clone was detected ten times or more. V usage is TRBV5-6 and J usage is TRBJ1-2; D gene uncertain. CDR1 is SGHDT and CDR2 is YYEEEE in the germline V gene. V was pared by 0 bases and J by 2 bases, with 14 bases between. The CDR3 runs 16 residues. CDR3 nucleotides: TGTGCCAGCAGCTTGGCCTTCGGGGTGGGGAACTATGGCTACACCTTC. Translating gives CASSLAFGVGNYGYTF.

The J gene is TRBJ2-3, the V gene TRBV7-2, with 7 bases matching TRBD2. V trimming: 5 bases; J trimming: 0 bases; junction bases outside the gene matches: 8. Germline lookup yields CDR1 SGHTA and CDR2 FQGNSA. This CDR3 comprises 16 residues. CDR3: CASSPQSGASTDTQYF. CDR3 DNA sequence: TGTGCCAGCAGCCCCCAAAGCGGGGCTAGCACAGATACGCAGTATTTT.

In this sample, this clone turned up many times. This chain links TRBV9 with TRBJ2-5; no definite D call. This CDR3 region has 12 residues. Germline loops: CDR1 SGDLS, CDR2 YYNGEE. The V end lost 1 base, the J end lost 5 bases, and 6 bases lay between the germline ends. DNA of the CDR3: TGTGCCAGCAGCGTATTGGACGAGACCCAGTACTTC. Encoded protein: CASSVLDETQYF.

This clone was observed a handful of times. The chain recombines TRBV27 with TRBJ2-3; D may be TRBD2 (6 bases). Between the trimmed V and J ends, which lost 6 bases and 5 bases, there was a span of 15 bases. The CDR3 consists of 14 residues. CDR1 and CDR2 from the germline V gene are MNHEY and SMNVEV (reference sequence). CDR3 DNA sequence: TGTGCCAGCAGCGCGGGGCGGGGATTAGATACGCAGTATTTT. This sequence encodes CASSAGRGLDTQYF.

This clone showed up just a few times. The chain combines TRBV7-2 with TRBJ1-3, with unresolved D. The V end lost 5 bases, the J end lost 0 bases, and 5 bases lay between the germline ends. The germline gives CDR1 SGHTA, CDR2 FQGNSA. The CDR3 runs to 13 residues. The CDR3: CASSPNSGNTIYF. Written as DNA, the CDR3 is TGTGCCAGCAGCCCAAACTCTGGAAACACCATATATTTT.

This clone has just a few counts. The CDR3 spells CATNRGEPNEQFF. The CDR3 bases are TGTGCCACCAACCGCGGGGAACCCAATGAGCAGTTCTTC. The rearrangement uses TRBV10-3 and TRBJ2-1, with D maybe TRBD2 (6 bases). The CDR3 loop spans 13 amino acids. With 10 bases removed from V and 6 bases from J, the gap between germline ends came to 16 bases. Germline loops: CDR1 ENHRY, CDR2 SYGVKD.

V usage is TRBV7-6 and J usage is TRBJ2-2, with D tentatively TRBD1 (6 bases). Per the germline V gene, CDR1 is SGHVS and CDR2 is FNYEAQ. V gave up 5 bases and J gave up 2 bases, with 18 bases separating them. CDR3 length: 17 amino acids. The CDR3 DNA follows: TGTGCCAGCAGCCGTCCGACAGGCTACCTTAACACCGGGGAGCTGTTTTTT. It encodes CASSRPTGYLNTGELFF.

The gene calls are TRBV20-1 and TRBJ2-5; TRBD1 is a possible D gene (7 bases). Germline V gene sequence: CDR1 DFQATT, CDR2 SNEGSKA (reference sequence). Trimming left V 8 bases short and J 3 bases short, with 10 bases between. This CDR3 spans 11 amino acids. CDR3 loop: CSPRGEETQYF. The CDR3 DNA is TGCAGTCCCAGGGGGGAAGAGACCCAGTACTTC.

This rearrangement joins TRBV7-8 to TRBJ2-7; D perhaps matches TRBD2 (5 bases). Germline CDR1 SGHVS, CDR2 FQNEAQ. V was pared by 4 bases and J by 1 base, with 14 bases between. CDR3 length: 15 amino acids. As DNA, the CDR3 is TGTGCCAGCAGCTCGGAACCCGGGAAATCCTACGAGCAGTACTTC. Translation: CASSSEPGKSYEQYF.

This clone showed up just a few times. The CDR3, as DNA: TGTGCCAGCAGCTTAGCAGGGGGAGATACGCAGTATTTT. Protein: CASSLAGGDTQYF. This rearrangement joins TRBV7-7 to TRBJ2-3; tentatively, D is TRBD1 (6 bases). Trimming took 0 bases from V and 5 from J, leaving 6 bases between them. The CDR3 covers 13 residues. Germline assignment: CDR1 SSHAT and CDR2 FNYEAQ (reference sequence).

This chain joins TRBV7-9 and TRBJ1-1; D not resolved. This CDR3 region has 11 residues. Deletions cut 7 bases from V and 0 bases from J, with 3 bases between. Per germline, CDR1 SEHNR and CDR2 FQNEAQ (reference sequence). For the CDR3, the DNA is TGTGCCAGCACCATGAACACTGAAGCTTTCTTT. As protein: CASTMNTEAFF.

A few counts support this clone. J is TRBJ1-2 and V is TRBV28, with D unclear. The V gene lost 6 bases and the J gene lost 8 bases, with 16 bases spanning the gap. CDR1 and CDR2 from the germline V gene are MDHEN and SYDVKM. The CDR3 runs to 13 residues. The CDR3 is CASRPPQIDGYTF. Written as DNA, the CDR3 is TGTGCCAGCAGGCCCCCTCAGATAGACGGCTACACCTTC.

This clone was observed many times. The genes are TRBV19 and TRBJ2-7; 8 nucleotides agree with TRBD2. Germline CDR1 is LNHDA and CDR2 is SQIVND (reference sequence). The CDR3 loop spans 15 amino acids. V shed 1 base and J 0 bases; nucleotides not matched to a gene: 2. The chain's CDR3 is CASSIGLAFSYEQYF. CDR3 bases: TGTGCCAGTAGTATAGGACTAGCGTTCTCCTACGAGCAGTACTTC.